A single sample is the source of the 29 T cell receptor beta chains below, sequenced in a study of response to subunit inactivated influenza vaccine. TCRdb analysed the RT-PCR reads with MiXCR anew, one entry per CDR3 protein. The data contain under 850,000 distinct CDR3 sequences, approximately 18% of them singletons. Material: PBMCs from blood, obtained approximately 5 days after vaccination. The receptor set was obtained from a middle-aged man who received an inactivated influenza vaccine.

This clonotype was seen a few times. The V gene is TRBV6-5, the J gene TRBJ1-1; 9 nucleotides line up with TRBD1. Germline CDR1 reads MNHEY; CDR2 reads SVGAGI. The CDR3 length is 17 residues. V trimming: 2 bases; J trimming: 5 bases; junction bases outside the gene matches: 12. This CDR3 is CASSYRSPGQGRTEAFF. CDR3 nucleotide sequence: TGTGCCAGCAGTTACAGATCGCCGGGACAGGGCCGGACTGAAGCTTTCTTT.

This chain joins TRBV12-3 or TRBV12-4 and TRBJ1-2; D is unresolved. This CDR3 is built from 10 residues. With 3 bases removed from V and 14 bases from J, the gap between germline ends came to 10 bases. The CDR3 sequence is CASSFVQLTF. The CDR3 coding sequence is TGTGCCAGCAGTTTCGTACAGCTGACCTTC.

V and J are TRBV30 and TRBJ2-3; D is unresolved. Trimming left V 5 bases short and J 0 bases short, with 15 bases between. This CDR3 contains 15 residues. CDR1 and CDR2 (germline): GTSNPN, SVGIG (reference sequence). DNA for the CDR3: TGTGCCTGGTGTGCCCCCCCGGGTAGCACAGATACGCAGTATTTT. Its translation is CAWCAPPGSTDTQYF.

This rearrangement joins TRBV12-3 or TRBV12-4 to TRBJ2-3; 8 positions match TRBD2. V lost 1 base and J lost 5; bases outside the gene matches: 5. This CDR3 spans 15 amino acids. CDR3 loop: CASSLGGLVIDTQYF. DNA of the CDR3: TGTGCCAGCAGTTTAGGGGGACTAGTAATAGATACGCAGTATTTT.

This clonotype was observed many times. This sequence joins TRBV12-3 or TRBV12-4 and TRBJ2-2, with 7 bases that match TRBD2. CDR3 length: 15 residues. V shed 2 bases, J shed 4 bases, and the junction held 4 bases outside the gene matches. CDR3 sequence reads: CASSLSGGSTGELFF. Written as DNA, the CDR3 is TGTGCCAGCAGTTTATCCGGGGGGAGCACCGGGGAGCTGTTTTTT.

As regards this clonotype: A junction end diverges from the germline sequence, so it may reflect a read error. The chain employs TRBV20-1 and TRBJ2-7; a possible D gene is TRBD2 (5 bases). CDR1 and CDR2 (germline): DFQATT, SNEGSKA (reference sequence). The CDR3 has 13 residues. In nucleotides, the CDR3 is TGCAGCGCTAGAGATGATCCGGGATACGAGCAGTACTTC. Amino acids: CSARDDPGYEQYF.

V gene TRBV6-5 combines with J gene TRBJ2-2, with 8 bases matching TRBD2. Germline V CDR1 and CDR2: MNHEY, SVGAGI. The CDR3 is 14 residues long. With 2 bases clipped from V and 4 bases from J, the junction kept 0 bases outside the gene matches. CDR3 in amino acids: CASSYGTSTGELFF. CDR3 bases: TGTGCCAGCAGTTACGGGACTAGCACCGGGGAGCTGTTTTTT.

The V gene is TRBV29-1, the J gene TRBJ2-3, with D possibly TRBD2 on 6 matching bases. Germline CDR1 SQVTM, CDR2 ANQGSEA. The CDR3 spans 14 residues. Trimming took 3 bases from V and 3 from J, leaving 13 bases between them. In DNA form, the CDR3 reads TGCAGCGTTGAGGGGACTCGGGGGACAGATACGCAGTATTTT. Encoded protein: CSVEGTRGTDTQYF.

The chain links TRBV5-1 to TRBJ2-5; D is perhaps TRBD1 (5 bases). CDR1 is SGHRS and CDR2 is YFSETQ in the germline V gene. V lost 2 bases and J 2 bases, leaving 10 bases between the germline ends. The CDR3 is 14 amino acids. CDR3 bases: TGCGCCAGCAGCTTACAGGACGATCAAGAGACCCAGTACTTC. The encoded protein is CASSLQDDQETQYF.

This clonotype occurred a few times. This sequence joins TRBV18 and TRBJ2-7; D may be TRBD1 or TRBD2 (5 bases each). The germline V gene has CDR1 KGHSH and CDR2 LQKENI. The CDR3 is made up of 14 amino acids. Trimming left V 2 bases short and J 7 bases short, with 15 bases between. The CDR3: CASSPGTLNGEQYF. CDR3 bases: TGTGCCAGCTCACCAGGGACCCTAAACGGGGAGCAGTACTTC.

The J gene is TRBJ2-3, the V gene TRBV4-3, with D possibly matching TRBD1 (5 bases). The CDR3 covers 15 residues. Germline values: CDR1 LGHNA, CDR2 YSLEER. V was pared by 1 base and J by 3 bases, with 11 bases between. In DNA, the CDR3 is TGCGCCAGCAGCCAAGCTGGGGCCAAAACAGATACGCAGTATTTT. It encodes CASSQAGAKTDTQYF.

The V call is TRBV2, the J call TRBJ2-7; 9 bases are a match to TRBD1. With V trimmed by 6 bases and J by 5 bases, 8 bases remained unmatched. The CDR3 is 14 amino acids. CDR1 is SNHLY and CDR2 is FYNNEI in the germline V gene. The chain's CDR3 is CASRTGDRVHEQYF. CDR3 DNA sequence: TGTGCCAGCAGGACCGGGGACAGGGTGCACGAGCAGTACTTC.

There are a few counts of this clonotype. This chain uses TRBV28 with TRBJ2-1; D is unresolved. The CDR3 loop spans 16 amino acids. Germline CDR1 MDHEN, CDR2 SYDVKM. The V end lost 1 base, the J end lost 0 bases, and 10 bases lay between the germline ends. The CDR3 loop reads CASSLSPGSSYNEQFF. The DNA of the CDR3 is TGTGCCAGCAGTTTATCCCCGGGTAGCTCCTACAATGAGCAGTTCTTC. The full variable domain, in which reference TRBV28 and TRBJ2-1 provide the parts outside the CDR3, is DVKVTQSSRYLVKRTGEKVFLECVQDMDHENMFWYRQDPGLGLRLIYFSYDVKMKEKGDIPEGYSVSREKKERFSLILESASTNQTSMYLCASSLSPGSSYNEQFFGPGTRLTVL.

This chain joins TRBV5-1 and TRBJ1-1; possible D gene TRBD1, 6 bases. The CDR3 totals 15 residues. Germline lookup yields CDR1 SGHRS and CDR2 YFSETQ. Trimming took off 4 bases at V and 6 bases at J, with 19 bases between the two ends. The CDR3 DNA follows: TGCGCCAGCAGCATAGACAGGTGGGGGATTTCTGAAGCTTTCTTT. Amino acid sequence: CASSIDRWGISEAFF.

This clonotype occurred a few times. The chain has TRBV20-1 and TRBJ1-1, with no clear D. The ends were cut back, 3 bases at V and 3 bases at J, with 14 bases in the middle. This CDR3 is built from 14 residues. The germline V gene encodes CDR1 DFQATT and CDR2 SNEGSKA (reference sequence). The CDR3 sequence is CSASPGSIDTEAFF. The CDR3 DNA reads as TGCAGTGCTAGCCCGGGATCCATCGACACTGAAGCTTTCTTT.

This clonotype was detected only a few times. CDR3 amino acids: CASSGTGIPPSSYEQYF. Written as DNA, the CDR3 is TGCGCCAGCAGCGGTACAGGGATACCCCCCAGTTCCTACGAGCAGTACTTC. This sequence joins TRBV5-1 and TRBJ2-7; a weak D match, TRBD1 (6 bases). The CDR3 totals 17 residues. The germline V gene has CDR1 SGHRS and CDR2 YFSETQ. V lost 4 bases, J lost 1 base, and 21 bases lay in between.

This clonotype was observed many times. The chain employs TRBV12-3 or TRBV12-4 and TRBJ2-5; D is possibly TRBD1 (5 bases). V was pared by 5 bases and J by 8 bases, with 12 bases between. The CDR3 sequence is 12 residues long. The CDR3 nucleotides are TGTGCCAGCAGTCCATCAGGGTACACCCAGTACTTC. This gives the protein CASSPSGYTQYF.

The chain recombines TRBV5-1 with TRBJ2-7; D gene unclear. The CDR3 length is 14 residues. Germline-derived CDR1 and CDR2 are SGHRS and YFSETQ. V dropped 4 bases and J dropped 0 bases, with 11 bases sitting between them. Here the CDR3 DNA reads TGCGCCAGCAGCCCCGGGTCCTCCTCCTACGAGCAGTACTTC. Protein product: CASSPGSSSYEQYF.

This clonotype was seen more than once but under ten times. The chain combines TRBV11-2 with TRBJ2-7; a weak D match, TRBD1 (6 bases). V lost 5 bases to trimming and J lost 0 bases, with 17 bases between them. The CDR3 extends over 16 amino acids. Germline V gene sequence: CDR1 SGHAT, CDR2 FQNNGV. The CDR3 reads CASSPVKDSHSYEQYF. The CDR3 DNA sequence: TGTGCCAGCAGCCCTGTCAAGGACAGCCACTCCTACGAGCAGTACTTC.

This clonotype was seen at least ten times. This chain links TRBV29-1 with TRBJ2-7; D is possibly TRBD1 (6 bases). The V end was cut by 4 bases, the J end by 2 bases, with 18 bases between. The germline CDR1 and CDR2 sequences are SQVTM and ANQGSEA. This CDR3 is 15 amino acids long. In DNA form, the CDR3 reads TGCAGCGTTGCCACGGACCCCCAGGGGACCTACGAGCAGTACTTC. The encoded protein is CSVATDPQGTYEQYF.

This clonotype was found a few times. The J gene is TRBJ2-6, the V gene TRBV20-1, with no clear D. Trimming stripped 6 bases from V and 0 bases from J, with 6 bases between. The CDR3 is 13 amino acids. Germline V CDR1 and CDR2: DFQATT, SNEGSKA (reference sequence). CDR3 protein: CSAGNSGANVLTF. CDR3 DNA: TGCAGTGCGGGTAACTCTGGGGCCAACGTCCTGACTTTC.

This clonotype came up a few times. The CDR3 nucleotides are TGTGCCAGCAGCTACGGGACCCCGGCAACTAATGAAAAACTGTTTTTT. Amino acid sequence: CASSYGTPATNEKLFF. The chain uses TRBV6-5 and TRBJ1-4, with D possibly matching TRBD1 (5 bases). V lost 6 bases, J lost 0 bases, and 14 bases lay in between. The CDR3 is 16 amino acids. CDR1 MNHEY and CDR2 SVGAGI come from the germline V gene.

The rearrangement joins TRBV21-1 to TRBJ2-5; no DNA check was done on the table's D call, TRBD2. TRBV21-1 is tagged as a pseudogene. This CDR3 contains 15 residues. CDR3 protein: CASSNGTSAQETQYF. The CDR3 DNA sequence: TGTGCCAGCAGCAACGGGACTAGCGCTCAAGAGACCCAGTACTTC.

This clonotype was seen repeatedly, ten times or more. This rearrangement joins TRBV4-2 to TRBJ1-1, with unresolved D. V was pared by 1 base and J by 1 base, with 7 bases between. In germline, CDR1 is LGHNA, CDR2 YNFKEQ. This CDR3 comprises 14 residues. The CDR3 is CASSQVLRNTEAFF. The CDR3 DNA sequence: TGTGCCAGCAGCCAAGTGCTGAGGAACACTGAAGCTTTCTTT.

The rearrangement joins TRBV6-5 to TRBJ2-2, with a weak D call TRBD1 (6 bases). Looked up from germline, CDR1 is MNHEY and CDR2 is SVGAGI. This CDR3 region has 14 residues. V lost 4 bases and J 6 bases, leaving 12 bases between the germline ends. The CDR3 loop reads CASSSSGAAGELFF. Here the CDR3 DNA reads TGTGCCAGCAGTTCATCAGGGGCGGCCGGGGAGCTGTTTTTT.

The table lists this clonotype with a few counts. This CDR3 reads CATSRDYKETQYF. For the CDR3, the DNA is TGTGCCACTAGCCGGGACTACAAAGAGACCCAGTACTTC. This chain connects TRBV11-1 to TRBJ2-5, with 7 bases fitting TRBD2. The germline V gene has CDR1 SGHAT and CDR2 FQDESV (reference sequence). The V gene end was trimmed by 10 bases and the J gene end by 3 bases; junction bases not matched to a gene: 8. The CDR3 sequence is 13 residues long. The full variable domain, its missing parts supplied by reference TRBV11-1 and TRBJ2-5, is EAEVAQSPRYKITEKSQAVAFWCDPISGHATLYWYRQILGQGPELLVQFQDESVVDDSQLPKDRFSAERLKGVDSTLKIQPAELGDSAMYLCATSRDYKETQYFGPGTRLLVL.

The chain uses TRBV28 and TRBJ2-5; D is possibly TRBD2 (6 bases). CDR1 and CDR2 from the germline V gene are MDHEN and SYDVKM. The CDR3 is 13 amino acids. Trimming pared 3 bases from V and 5 bases from J, leaving 10 bases between. The CDR3 bases are TGTGCCAGCAGTTTTGAGGGGAGGGAGACCCAGTACTTC. Translated: CASSFEGRETQYF.

The chain joins TRBV5-1 to TRBJ2-7; D is ambiguous. The CDR3 is 14 amino acids. Germline assignment: CDR1 SGHRS and CDR2 YFSETQ. Trimming shortened V by 2 bases and J by 0 bases, and 9 bases separated the two germline ends. The CDR3 region is CASSLRLGSYEQYF. CDR3 nucleotide sequence: TGCGCCAGCAGCTTAAGACTGGGCTCCTACGAGCAGTACTTC. The variable domain in full, with the rest retrieved from reference TRBV5-1 and TRBJ2-7, is KAGVTQTPRYLIKTRGQQVTLSCSPISGHRSVSWYQQTPGQGLQFLFEYFSETQRNKGNFPGRFSGRQFSNSRSEMNVSTLELGDSALYLCASSLRLGSYEQYFGPGTRLTVT.

The J gene is TRBJ2-5, the V gene TRBV9; tentatively, D is TRBD1 (6 bases). Germline CDR1 reads SGDLS; CDR2 reads YYNGEE. Trimming pared 0 bases from V and 2 bases from J, leaving 17 bases between. CDR3 length: 17 amino acids. The CDR3 sequence is CASSVATAGAFQETQYF. CDR3 nucleotide sequence: TGTGCCAGCAGCGTAGCTACGGCAGGGGCGTTTCAAGAGACCCAGTACTTC.